The next 26 T cell receptor beta chains were all read from a single sample in a study of radiotherapy plus CTLA-4 blockade in lung cancer. Repertoires were generated with immunoSEQ multiplex PCR, while TCRdb's copy carries only in-frame clones and drops some. The sample records tens of thousands of clones, 75% to 80% being singletons. Source: peripheral blood, taken from a patient treated with radiotherapy plus ipilimumab. The receptors derive from a human donor with non-small cell lung cancer whose response to radiotherapy plus ipilimumab could not be evaluated.

The chain employs TRBV5-6 and TRBJ2-7, with 10 nucleotides matching TRBD1. V gave up 7 bases and J gave up 5 bases; unmatched junction bases: 12. The CDR3 has 15 residues. Germline CDR1 reads SGHDT; CDR2 reads YYEEEE. The CDR3 loop reads CASQIMWGTGDEQYF. The CDR3 nucleotides read TGTGCCAGCCAAATTATGTGGGGGACAGGGGACGAGCAGTACTTC.

This rearrangement joins TRBV6-4 to TRBJ2-1; possible D gene TRBD2, 6 bases. The CDR3 has 15 residues. Germline loops: CDR1 MRHNA, CDR2 SNTAGT. Trimming took off 0 bases at V and 2 bases at J, with 8 bases between the two ends. CDR3 loop: CASSDSGLTYNEQFF. Written as DNA, the CDR3 is TGTGCCAGCAGTGACTCGGGACTTACCTACAATGAGCAGTTCTTC.

CDR3 nucleotides: TGTGCCAGTCTCAATGAGCAGTTCTTC. This translates into CASLNEQFF. This sequence joins TRBV27 and TRBJ2-1; D unresolved. The V gene lost 9 bases and the J gene lost 6 bases, with 3 bases spanning the gap. CDR3 length: 9 amino acids. From germline, CDR1 is MNHEY and CDR2 SMNVEV (reference sequence).

This clone occurred a few times. This chain joins TRBV5-1 and TRBJ1-1; D remains unclear. Germline-derived CDR1 and CDR2 are SGHRS and YFSETQ. The CDR3 runs to 12 residues. Trimming shortened V by 2 bases and J by 7 bases, and 9 bases separated the two germline ends. The CDR3 is CASSLTSNEAFF. In DNA form, the CDR3 reads TGCGCCAGCAGCTTAACCAGTAATGAAGCTTTCTTT.

This sequence joins TRBV2 and TRBJ1-1; D is ambiguous. Trimming pared 8 bases from V and 1 base from J, leaving 11 bases between. The germline gives CDR1 SNHLY, CDR2 FYNNEI. This CDR3 has 13 residues. The DNA for the CDR3 is TGTGCCAGCCGGTCCGACACGAACACTGAAGCTTTCTTT. It encodes CASRSDTNTEAFF.

The chain joins TRBV5-1 to TRBJ2-1; the match to TRBD2 covers 12 bases. V gave up 0 bases and J gave up 3 bases; unmatched junction bases: 4. This CDR3 has 17 residues. Germline assignment: CDR1 SGHRS and CDR2 YFSETQ. Here the CDR3 DNA reads TGCGCCAGCAGCTTGGGACTAGCGGGAGCTATCTACAATGAGCAGTTCTTC. Its translation is CASSLGLAGAIYNEQFF.

This chain links TRBV30 with TRBJ2-7; 11 nucleotides agree with TRBD2. Unmatched junction bases numbered 8, after V lost 4 bases and J lost 0 bases. The length of the CDR3 is 16 residues. Germline V CDR1 and CDR2: GTSNPN, SVGIG (reference sequence). Here the CDR3 reads CAWTTGTSGSSYEQYF. CDR3 nucleotides: TGTGCCTGGACCACTGGGACTAGCGGTTCCTCCTACGAGCAGTACTTC. Supplemented by reference TRBV30 and TRBJ2-7, the full variable domain reads SQTIHQWPATLVQPVGSPLSLECTVEGTSNPNLYWYRQAAGRGLQLLFYSVGIGQISSEVPQNLSASRPQDRQFILSSKKLLLSDSGFYLCAWTTGTSGSSYEQYFGPGTRLTVT.

The chain combines TRBV5-1 with TRBJ1-2; possible D gene TRBD1, 5 bases. The length of the CDR3 is 14 residues. Trimming pared 6 bases from V and 8 bases from J, leaving 20 bases between. Germline V lookup: CDR1 SGHRS, CDR2 YFSETQ. CDR3 sequence reads: CASTQAGGFGGYTF. DNA of the CDR3: TGCGCCAGCACCCAAGCCGGGGGTTTCGGAGGCTACACCTTC.

The chain couples TRBV7-2 to TRBJ1-4; maybe TRBD1 (6 bases). The CDR3 totals 15 residues. Germline V lookup: CDR1 SGHTA, CDR2 FQGNSA. V was cut by 1 base and J by 7 bases, with 13 bases left in between. The CDR3 protein is CASSLVQGGGEKLFF. The CDR3 DNA is TGTGCCAGCAGCTTAGTCCAAGGGGGGGGTGAAAAACTGTTTTTT.

The chain has TRBV30 and TRBJ1-2, with D unresolved. Germline CDR1 and CDR2: GTSNPN and SVGIG (reference sequence). V shed 0 bases and J shed 4 bases, with 9 bases lying between them. The CDR3 is made up of 13 amino acids. The CDR3, as DNA: TGTGCCTGGAGTGTAAACACCGTCTATGGCTACACCTTC. Protein sequence: CAWSVNTVYGYTF. Combining the CDR3 with reference TRBV30 and TRBJ1-2 gives the whole variable domain SQTIHQWPATLVQPVGSPLSLECTVEGTSNPNLYWYRQAAGRGLQLLFYSVGIGQISSEVPQNLSASRPQDRQFILSSKKLLLSDSGFYLCAWSVNTVYGYTFGSGTRLTVV.

This clone was seen a few times. The sample carries other DNA sequences with the same CDR3. The chain couples TRBV7-3 to TRBJ2-3; the D gene is possibly TRBD2 (6 bases). Trimming left V 0 bases short and J 4 bases short, with 8 bases between. From germline, CDR1 is SGHTA and CDR2 FQGTGA. The CDR3 covers 14 residues. In DNA form, the CDR3 reads TGTGCCAGCAGCTTAACGGGAGGCTCAGATACGCAGTATTTT. Protein product: CASSLTGGSDTQYF. The whole variable domain, remainder taken from reference TRBV7-3 and TRBJ2-3, is GAGVSQTPSNKVTEKGKYVELRCDPISGHTALYWYRQSLGQGPEFLIYFQGTGAADDSGLPNDRFFAVRPEGSVSTLKIQRTERGDSAVYLCASSLTGGSDTQYFGPGTRLTVL.

This clone occurred once. The rearrangement links TRBV4-1 to TRBJ2-7, with D possibly TRBD2 on 6 matching bases. CDR3 length: 15 residues. The V end was cut by 1 base, the J end by 4 bases, with 14 bases between. Germline loops: CDR1 MGHRA, CDR2 YSYEKL. CDR3 DNA sequence: TGCGCCAGCAGCCAAGCTCCGGGGGTGGGGTACGAGCAGTACTTC. Amino acid sequence: CASSQAPGVGYEQYF.

The chain employs TRBV19 and TRBJ2-5; 8 nucleotides line up with TRBD1. J was trimmed by 4 bases and V by 4 bases; bases with no gene match: 8. Germline CDR1 reads LNHDA; CDR2 reads SQIVND (reference sequence). The CDR3 covers 15 residues. CDR3 protein: CASSKRTGLGETQYF. CDR3 in DNA: TGTGCCAGTAGTAAACGGACAGGGTTGGGAGAGACCCAGTACTTC. Full variable domain (rest looked up from reference TRBV19 and TRBJ2-5): DGGITQSPKYLFRKEGQNVTLSCEQNLNHDAMYWYRQDPGQGLRLIYYSQIVNDFQKGDIAEGYSVSREKKESFPLTVTSAQKNPTAFYLCASSKRTGLGETQYFGPGTRLLVL.

V gene TRBV15 combines with J gene TRBJ2-5; TRBD2 matches 7 bases. The CDR3 extends over 15 amino acids. Trimming at V came to 3 bases and at J to 4 bases, leaving 8 bases not matched to a gene. CDR1 is LNHNV, CDR2 YYDKDF, per germline (reference sequence). The CDR3 nucleotides are TGTGCCACCAGCAGGACCGGGAGGCCCCTAGAGACCCAGTACTTC. Translated: CATSRTGRPLETQYF.

This clone was counted a single time. The chain combines TRBV15 with TRBJ1-1; a weak D match, TRBD1 (6 bases). The CDR3 is 13 residues long. V lost 6 bases and J 4 bases, leaving 12 bases between the germline ends. CDR1 LNHNV and CDR2 YYDKDF come from the germline V gene (reference sequence). CDR3 region: CATREGVSTEAFF. The CDR3 nucleotides are TGTGCCACCAGAGAGGGGGTGAGCACTGAAGCTTTCTTT. Drawing the rest from reference TRBV15 and TRBJ1-1, the complete variable domain is DAMVIQNPRYQVTQFGKPVTLSCSQTLNHNVMYWYQQKSSQAPKLLFHYYDKDFNNEADTPDNFQSRRPNTSFCFLDIRSPGLGDTAMYLCATREGVSTEAFFGQGTRLTVV.

The chain carries TRBV6-1 and TRBJ1-2; possibly TRBD1 for D (6 bases). Trimming took 5 bases from V and 4 from J, leaving 17 bases between them. Germline loops: CDR1 MNHNS, CDR2 SASEGT. This CDR3 has 15 amino acids. The chain's CDR3 is CASSSNRDKSYGYTF. As DNA, the CDR3 is TGTGCCAGCAGTTCCAACCGGGACAAATCCTATGGCTACACCTTC.

The chain joins TRBV30 to TRBJ1-1; no clear D. With 2 bases removed from V and 2 bases from J, the gap between germline ends came to 15 bases. Germline V gene sequence: CDR1 GTSNPN, CDR2 SVGIG (reference sequence). CDR3 length: 15 amino acids. Here the CDR3 DNA reads TGTGCCTGGAGTATGTCCCCAGGAGGTAACACTGAAGCTTTCTTT. Translation gives CAWSMSPGGNTEAFF.

The chain links TRBV5-1 to TRBJ2-1, with D maybe TRBD2 (6 bases). The germline V gene encodes CDR1 SGHRS and CDR2 YFSETQ. The CDR3 totals 15 residues. V dropped 0 bases and J dropped 7 bases, with 14 bases sitting between them. CDR3 loop: CASSLGWPSENEQFF. The CDR3 region has the DNA TGCGCCAGCAGCTTGGGATGGCCTAGCGAAAATGAGCAGTTCTTC. Combining the CDR3 with reference TRBV5-1 and TRBJ2-1 gives the whole variable domain KAGVTQTPRYLIKTRGQQVTLSCSPISGHRSVSWYQQTPGQGLQFLFEYFSETQRNKGNFPGRFSGRQFSNSRSEMNVSTLELGDSALYLCASSLGWPSENEQFFGPGTRLTVL.

This chain uses TRBV11-3 with TRBJ2-2, with 12 bases matching TRBD2. J was trimmed by 3 bases and V by 5 bases; bases with no gene match: 4. The CDR3 is made up of 16 amino acids. The germline CDR1 and CDR2 sequences are SGHNT and YENEEA. The CDR3 DNA follows: TGTGCCAGCAGCAGGACTAGCGGGGACTACACCGGGGAGCTGTTTTTT. Translated, it gives CASSRTSGDYTGELFF.

This clone is medium-sized within its sample. This rearrangement joins TRBV9 to TRBJ1-1; D not resolved. Germline-derived CDR1 and CDR2 are SGDLS and YYNGEE. V was shortened by 3 bases and J by 5 bases, with 14 bases between the two germline ends. CDR3 length: 14 residues. The DNA for the CDR3 is TGTGCCAGCAGCGGCGATAGAGGAGAGACTGAAGCTTTCTTT. This translates into CASSGDRGETEAFF.

The chain is built from TRBV7-3 and TRBJ1-5; maybe TRBD1 (6 bases). This CDR3 is built from 18 residues. Germline V gene sequence: CDR1 SGHTA, CDR2 FQGTGA. V gave up 5 bases and J gave up 2 bases, with 22 bases separating them. In DNA, the CDR3 is TGTGCCAGCAGCGCATCGACAGGAGACCTTGAGGGCAATCAGCCCCAGCATTTT. It yields the protein CASSASTGDLEGNQPQHF.

The chain uses TRBV7-2 and TRBJ2-5; TRBD2 matches 12 bases. Germline CDR1 is SGHTA and CDR2 is FQGNSA. This CDR3 is built from 18 residues. With 4 bases clipped from V and 3 bases from J, the junction kept 12 bases outside the gene matches. CDR3 in DNA: TGTGCCAGCAGCTCTCCTAGCGGGGGGGCGTCGAATGAAGAGACCCAGTACTTC. It translates to CASSSPSGGASNEETQYF. Drawing the rest from reference TRBV7-2 and TRBJ2-5, the complete variable domain is GAGVSQSPSNKVTEKGKDVELRCDPISGHTALYWYRQSLGQGLEFLIYFQGNSAPDKSGLPSDRFSAERTGGSVSTLTIQRTQQEDSAVYLCASSSPSGGASNEETQYFGPGTRLLVL.

The chain links TRBV27 to TRBJ2-3, with D possibly TRBD1 on 5 matching bases. Germline lookup yields CDR1 MNHEY and CDR2 SMNVEV (reference sequence). V was cut by 3 bases and J by 1 base, with 11 bases left in between. This CDR3 comprises 15 residues. The DNA for the CDR3 is TGTGCCAGCAGTTTCCTAGACAGCCGCACAGATACGCAGTATTTT. Protein product: CASSFLDSRTDTQYF.

This sequence joins TRBV11-3 and TRBJ2-1, with 10 bases fitting TRBD2. Trimming cost V 4 bases and J 9 bases; bases outside gene matches: 9. The length of the CDR3 is 15 residues. Germline lookup yields CDR1 SGHNT and CDR2 YENEEA. CDR3 DNA: TGTGCCAGCAGCTCCGATAGCGGGAGGAGGGGTGAGCAGTTCTTC. Protein product: CASSSDSGRRGEQFF.

The chain links TRBV5-1 to TRBJ2-2; TRBD2 matches 14 bases. Losses at the gene ends were 1 base for V and 5 bases for J; bases not matched to a gene: 4. Germline CDR1 reads SGHRS; CDR2 reads YFSETQ. CDR3 length: 17 amino acids. The CDR3 region has the DNA TGCGCCAGCAGCTTGTCGGGGACTAGCGGGAGTACCGGGGAGCTGTTTTTT. Protein product: CASSLSGTSGSTGELFF.

This chain connects TRBV6-6 to TRBJ2-7; the match to TRBD1 covers 11 bases. This CDR3 spans 14 amino acids. The trim removed 2 bases at V and 5 bases at J, leaving 2 bases unmatched. Germline V CDR1 and CDR2: MNHNY, SVGAGI (reference sequence). CDR3 nucleotide sequence: TGTGCCAGCAGTTACAGGACAGGGGGCAACGAGCAGTACTTC. Protein product: CASSYRTGGNEQYF.